This record covers a single TCR beta chain. These data belong to a study of blood T cell repertoires in COVID-19. The wider study: Both acute and convalescent COVID-19 samples were obtained from the United States, Italy and Spain. PBMCs, B-cell-depleted T cells, or T cells were the source of the cDNA or gDNA that made up the material.

From germline, CDR1 is WSHSY and CDR2 SAAADI. The CDR3 covers 14 residues. The V end was cut by 2 bases, the J end by 8 bases, with 10 bases between. Authors' analysis steps: Amplification of reference gene primers provided the estimated nucleated cell counts. The repertoire was sequenced with immunoSEQ multiplex PCR; TCRdb's copy has only in-frame clones and lacks some. The V and J calls and the clone size are those of that table, but D and trimming were determined from the DNA. This repertoire shows some 150,000 clones, over 75% found once; its top ten account for 2.5% to 3%. The chain recombines TRBV10-2 with TRBJ1-6, with D perhaps TRBD1 (5 bases). Sequenced material: peripheral blood. The clonotype originates from a man in his fifties with acute or convalescent COVID-19. CDR3 protein: CASSEGGTYSPLHF. For the CDR3, the DNA is TGCGCCAGCAGTGAGGGAGGGACTTATTCACCCCTCCACTTT.